A single sample gave rise to the 8 T cell receptor beta chains below, sequenced in a study of blood T cell repertoires in COVID-19. The table came from immunoSEQ multiplex PCR; TCRdb's copy has only in-frame clones and leaves some out. The data show approximately 250,000 clones, with roughly 87% seen just once and about 1% held by the top ten. What was sequenced was PBMCs or T cells enriched from blood (not recorded which). These TCRs come from a young woman who had recovered from COVID-19.

The chain employs TRBV5-1 and TRBJ1-2; D is ambiguous. Trimming took off 0 bases at V and 2 bases at J, with 11 bases between the two ends. Germline CDR1 SGHRS, CDR2 YFSETQ. The CDR3 contains 15 residues. The CDR3 DNA follows: TGCGCCAGCAGCTTGGCTCGAGAGGCAAACTATGGCTACACCTTC. Translation gives CASSLAREANYGYTF.

The J gene is TRBJ1-1, the V gene TRBV25-1, with 7 bases identical to TRBD1. V gave up 8 bases and J gave up 0 bases; unmatched junction bases: 9. CDR1 is MGHDK and CDR2 is SYGVNS in the germline V gene. The CDR3 covers 15 residues. Here the CDR3 DNA reads TGTGCCAGCCTTCCATCCGGGACAGTGAACACTGAAGCTTTCTTT. Translation gives CASLPSGTVNTEAFF.

The chain recombines TRBV2 with TRBJ2-5, with TRBD1 matching 8 bases. CDR1 is SNHLY and CDR2 is FYNNEI in the germline V gene. The CDR3 extends over 12 amino acids. With 7 bases clipped from V and 4 bases from J, the junction kept 2 bases outside the gene matches. Here the CDR3 reads CASKDRGETQYF. The CDR3 nucleotides read TGTGCCAGCAAAGACAGGGGAGAGACCCAGTACTTC.

The chain uses TRBV2 and TRBJ1-2; 9 nucleotides line up with TRBD1. The CDR3 runs 13 residues. Germline V gene data show CDR1 as SNHLY and CDR2 as FYNNEI. Trimming removed 5 bases from V and 6 bases from J; junction bases left unmatched: 4. The CDR3 sequence: CASSTGQGNGYTF. The CDR3 DNA reads as TGTGCCAGCAGTACCGGACAGGGGAATGGCTACACCTTC.

The V and J genes are TRBV5-1 and TRBJ1-2; 7 bases are shared with TRBD1. Germline CDR1 and CDR2: SGHRS and YFSETQ. V trimming: 3 bases; J trimming: 2 bases; junction bases outside the gene matches: 4. CDR3 length: 14 amino acids. The CDR3 DNA is TGCGCCAGCAGCTCCCCGGGACAGAACTATGGCTACACCTTC. This encodes CASSSPGQNYGYTF.

The rearrangement uses TRBV6-2 or TRBV6-3 and TRBJ1-5; 7 nucleotides match TRBD1. CDR1 is MNHEY, CDR2 SVGEGT, per germline. Losses at the gene ends were 5 bases for V and 3 bases for J; bases not matched to a gene: 4. The CDR3 covers 14 residues. DNA for the CDR3: TGTGCCAGCAGTAAGACAGGGTACAATCAGCCCCAGCATTTT. This translates into CASSKTGYNQPQHF.

This sequence joins TRBV30 and TRBJ1-1, with D hard to call. The CDR3 runs to 13 residues. Trimming took off 0 bases at V and 4 bases at J, with 9 bases between the two ends. Germline CDR1 is GTSNPN and CDR2 is SVGIG (reference sequence). CDR3: CAWSVLRTTEAFF. CDR3 nucleotide sequence: TGTGCCTGGAGTGTACTGCGTACCACTGAAGCTTTCTTT.

This chain links TRBV11-3 with TRBJ1-6; the match to TRBD1 covers 7 bases. In germline, CDR1 is SGHNT, CDR2 YENEEA. The V segment lost 2 bases and the J segment 8 bases; nucleotides outside the gene matches: 3. CDR3 length: 14 amino acids. The chain's CDR3 is CASSLRQGDSPLHF. Written as DNA, the CDR3 is TGTGCCAGCAGCTTAAGACAGGGAGATTCACCCCTCCACTTT. The full variable domain, its missing parts supplied by reference TRBV11-3 and TRBJ1-6, is EAGVVQSPRYKIIEKKQPVAFWCNPISGHNTLYWYLQNLGQGPELLIRYENEEAVDDSQLPKDRFSAERLKGVDSTLKIQPAELGDSAVYLCASSLRQGDSPLHFGNGTRLTVT.